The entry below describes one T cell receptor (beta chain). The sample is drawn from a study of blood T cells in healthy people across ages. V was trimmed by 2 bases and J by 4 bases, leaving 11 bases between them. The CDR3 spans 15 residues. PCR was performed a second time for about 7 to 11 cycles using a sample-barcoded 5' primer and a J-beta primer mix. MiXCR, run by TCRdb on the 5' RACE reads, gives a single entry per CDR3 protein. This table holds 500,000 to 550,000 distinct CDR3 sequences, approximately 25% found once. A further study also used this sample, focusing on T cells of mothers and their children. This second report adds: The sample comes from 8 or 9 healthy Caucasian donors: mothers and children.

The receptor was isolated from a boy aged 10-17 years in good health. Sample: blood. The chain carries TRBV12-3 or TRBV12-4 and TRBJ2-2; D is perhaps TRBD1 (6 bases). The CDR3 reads CASSLFARGTGELFF. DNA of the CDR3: TGTGCCAGCAGTTTATTCGCCAGGGGCACCGGGGAGCTGTTTTTT.